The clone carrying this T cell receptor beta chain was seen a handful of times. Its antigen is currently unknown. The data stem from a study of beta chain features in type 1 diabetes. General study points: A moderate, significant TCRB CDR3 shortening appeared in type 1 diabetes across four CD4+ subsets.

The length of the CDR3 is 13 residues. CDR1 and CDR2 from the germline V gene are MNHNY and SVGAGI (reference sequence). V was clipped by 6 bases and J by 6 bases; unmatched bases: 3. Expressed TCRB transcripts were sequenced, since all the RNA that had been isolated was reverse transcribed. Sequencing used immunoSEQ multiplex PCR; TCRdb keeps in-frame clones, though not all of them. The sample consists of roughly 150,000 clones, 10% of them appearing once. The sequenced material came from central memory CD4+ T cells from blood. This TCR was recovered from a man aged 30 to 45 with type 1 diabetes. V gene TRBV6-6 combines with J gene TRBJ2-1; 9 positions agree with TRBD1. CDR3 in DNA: TGTGCCAGCAGCACGACAGGGGGCAATGAGCAGTTCTTC. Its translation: CASSTTGGNEQFF.